The clone carrying this TCR beta chain was recorded at least ten times. The ends were cut back, 4 bases at V and 12 bases at J, with 13 bases in the middle. The CDR3 loop spans 12 amino acids. Germline CDR1 MNHNS, CDR2 SASEGT. The data were obtained in a study of neurological immune-mediated disorders. From the 5' RACE reads, TCRdb called clonotypes with MiXCR, one entry per CDR3 protein. Altogether approximately 30,000 distinct CDR3 sequences are present, about an eighth being singletons, with the ten largest covering 5% to 6.5%. Time point indicated: technical triplicate 2. The sample was CD4+ T cells from blood. This clonotype was sampled from a female donor with HTLV-1-associated myelopathy (HAM/TSP). The chain employs TRBV6-1 and TRBJ2-1; a weak D match, TRBD2 (5 bases). The CDR3 sequence is CASSAEGYWQFF. Here the CDR3 DNA reads TGTGCCAGCAGTGCCGAGGGTTACTGGCAGTTCTTC.